Listed below are T cell receptor beta chains from one sample, sequenced in a study of blood T cells in healthy people across ages. Using its own MiXCR run on the 5' RACE reads, TCRdb lists one record per CDR3 protein. Of around 790,000 distinct CDR3 sequences listed, roughly 44% are singletons. Sequences were obtained from blood. The receptors originated from a man aged 55 to 70 in good health. The CDR3 runs from the conserved cysteine through the conserved F or W. The order of the fields is J gene, clone size, D gene, V gene, CDR3 protein, CDR3 DNA. D genes are given only for firm matches. Part of the rows lack a size; the others show once, few, many or a class for expanded clones.

>TRBJ2-3|-|TRBD1|TRBV3-1
CTSSQTRTGANSRPDTQYF
TGTACCAGCAGCCAAACCAGGACAGGGGCAAACTCGAGACCAGATACGCAGTATTTT
>TRBJ2-3|few|-|TRBV12-3/TRBV12-4
CASRRTSTDTQYF
TGTGCCAGCAGGAGGACAAGCACAGATACGCAGTATTTT
>TRBJ2-5|few|TRBD1|TRBV15
CATSNKITGGETQYF
TGTGCCACCAGCAACAAAATAACAGGGGGAGAGACCCAGTACTTC
>TRBJ2-3|-|-|TRBV15
CATSRDPTGTDTQYF
TGTGCCACCAGCAGAGATCCTACAGGCACAGATACGCAGTATTTT
>TRBJ2-3|-|-|TRBV20-1
CSAIVSGRADTQYF
TGCAGTGCTATCGTCTCCGGCCGCGCAGATACGCAGTATTTT
>TRBJ2-3|few|TRBD2|TRBV4-3
CASSHWTSGARDTQYF
TGCGCCAGCAGCCATTGGACTAGCGGGGCGAGAGATACGCAGTATTTT
>TRBJ2-1|-|TRBD2|TRBV24-1
CATESGDHSYNEQFF
TGTGCCACCGAGAGCGGGGACCACTCCTACAATGAGCAGTTCTTC
>TRBJ2-7|-|-|TRBV11-3
CASSQSGTSTYEQYF
TGTGCCAGCAGCCAAAGCGGGACATCAACCTACGAGCAGTACTTC
>TRBJ2-7|once|-|TRBV9
CASSERERRNSYEQYF
TGTGCCAGCAGCGAAAGAGAGAGGAGGAACTCCTACGAGCAGTACTTC
>TRBJ1-2|few|-|TRBV5-5
CASSLDRVNYGYTF
TGTGCCAGCAGCTTGGACAGGGTCAACTATGGCTACACCTTC
>TRBJ2-5|-|-|TRBV9
CASSVDGVSQETQYF
TGTGCCAGCAGCGTAGATGGGGTTAGCCAAGAGACCCAGTACTTC
>TRBJ1-2|few|TRBD1|TRBV24-1
CATSDPGQGVGYTF
TGTGCCACCAGTGATCCGGGACAGGGGGTTGGCTACACCTTC
>TRBJ1-6|few|TRBD1|TRBV20-1
CSAGDSSNNSPLHF
TGCAGTGCCGGGGACAGCTCCAATAATTCACCCCTCCACTTT
>TRBJ2-3|-|TRBD1|TRBV5-1
CASSLAGGEVGDTQYF
TGCGCCAGCAGCTTGGCAGGGGGCGAGGTCGGGGATACGCAGTATTTT
>TRBJ1-2|many|-|TRBV29-1
CSVEVLDRYGYTF
TGCAGCGTTGAAGTCCTAGACAGATATGGCTACACCTTC
>TRBJ1-1|-|-|TRBV14
CASSQLRGTEAFF
TGTGCCAGCAGCCAACTCAGGGGCACTGAAGCTTTCTTT
>TRBJ1-6|few|-|TRBV6-6
CASSPLGAPLHF
TGTGCCAGCAGCCCCCTGGGGGCACCCCTCCACTTT
>TRBJ2-7|few|TRBD1|TRBV27
CASSPRSGQDSYEQYF
TGTGCCAGCAGCCCCAGATCTGGACAGGACTCCTACGAGCAGTACTTC
>TRBJ2-5|-|TRBD2|TRBV6-5
CASISTSGGQETQYF
TGTGCCAGCATCTCGACTAGCGGGGGACAAGAGACCCAGTACTTC
>TRBJ2-1|few|-|TRBV2
CASSVSNEQFF
TGTGCCAGCAGTGTTTCCAATGAGCAGTTCTTC
>TRBJ2-3|-|TRBD2|TRBV20-1
CSARQTSGGAADTQYF
TGCAGTGCTAGACAGACTAGCGGGGGGGCTGCGGATACGCAGTATTTT
>TRBJ2-3|few|TRBD2|TRBV20-1
CSAPRAGSVDTQYF
TGCAGTGCCCCTAGAGCGGGGAGCGTAGATACGCAGTATTTT
>TRBJ2-1|-|TRBD2|TRBV14
CASSQRLAGLHEQFF
TGTGCCAGCAGCCAACGTCTAGCGGGGTTGCATGAGCAGTTCTTC
>TRBJ1-1|-|TRBD1|TRBV25-1
CASSEWDREEAFF
TGTGCCAGCAGTGAATGGGACAGGGAGGAAGCTTTCTTT
>TRBJ2-3|few|TRBD2|TRBV9
CASSVKLTSGGADTQYF
TGTGCCAGCAGCGTAAAGTTGACTAGCGGGGGGGCAGATACGCAGTATTTT
>TRBJ1-6|once|TRBD1|TRBV6-2/TRBV6-3
CASRFPPGTGSSPLHF
TGTGCCAGCAGATTCCCCCCCGGGACAGGGAGTTCACCCCTCCACTTT
>TRBJ2-2|-|TRBD1|TRBV6-2/TRBV6-3
CASKQGQGAAGELFF
TGTGCCAGCAAACAAGGACAGGGGGCCGCCGGGGAGCTGTTTTTT